This is a list of T cell receptor beta chains from one sample in a study of blood T cells in healthy people across ages. TCRdb reprocessed the 5' RACE reads via MiXCR and lists one record per CDR3 protein. The table includes roughly 800,000 distinct CDR3 sequences, 53% detected once. Sequencing was done on a sample of blood. The receptors stem from a man older than 75 in good health. CDR3s include the opening cysteine and the closing phenylalanine or tryptophan. The D gene is left open where the match is weak. Size is omitted from some rows. Given values are once, few, many or a class for expanded clones.

NA	once	TRBV7-9	TRBJ1-2	TGTGCCAGCAGCCCGTCGGGACACCCCTCAGGCTATGGCTGCACCTTC	CASSPSGHPSGYGCTF
TRBD2	NA	TRBV7-8	TRBJ2-5	TGTGCCAGCAGCTTAGACCTACTAGCGAGGGAGACCCAGTACTTC	CASSLDLLARETQYF
NA	few	TRBV20-1	TRBJ2-5	TGCAGTGCTGGCGGGACAGCCCAAGAGACCCAGTACTTC	CSAGGTAQETQYF
NA	once	TRBV11-2	TRBJ1-2	TGTGCCAGCAGCTTATCCGGCCAGTATGGCTACACCTTC	CASSLSGQYGYTF
TRBD2	once	TRBV7-2	TRBJ2-7	TGTGCCAGCAAGCCGCGGGAGGGCCGGTACAATGAGCAGTACTTC	CASKPREGRYNEQYF
NA	few	TRBV6-1	TRBJ2-3	TGTGCCAGCAGTGAAGTTCTGGAAGATACGCAGTATTTT	CASSEVLEDTQYF
TRBD2	few	TRBV9	TRBJ2-3	TGTGCCAGCAGCGATGGACTAGCGGGAGGAGCAGATACGCAGTATTTT	CASSDGLAGGADTQYF
NA	few	TRBV7-2	TRBJ2-1	TGTGCCAGCAGCCCAACAGGGATAAAAACCAATGAGCAGTTCTTC	CASSPTGIKTNEQFF
TRBD2	few	TRBV7-9	TRBJ2-7	TGTGCCAGCAGCCCGGGACTAGTGTCCTACGAGCAGTACTTC	CASSPGLVSYEQYF
NA	NA	TRBV3-1	TRBJ2-1	TGTGCCAGCAGCCAAGGAGTGTGGGGTGCCAGGGGGGCGAATGAGCAGTTCTTC	CASSQGVWGARGANEQFF